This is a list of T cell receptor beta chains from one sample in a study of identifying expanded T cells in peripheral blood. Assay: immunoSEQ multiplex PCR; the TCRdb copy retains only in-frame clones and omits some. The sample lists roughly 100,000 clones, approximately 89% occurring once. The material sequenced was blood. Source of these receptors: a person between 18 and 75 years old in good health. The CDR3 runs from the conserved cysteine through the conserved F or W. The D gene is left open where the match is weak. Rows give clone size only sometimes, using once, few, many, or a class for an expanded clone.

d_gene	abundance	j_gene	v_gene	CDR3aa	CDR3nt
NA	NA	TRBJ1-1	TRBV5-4	CASSRGQTRNTEAFF	TGTGCCAGCAGCCGCGGACAGACAAGGAACACTGAAGCTTTCTTT
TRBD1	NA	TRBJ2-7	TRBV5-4	CASSLGQGDDEQYF	TGTGCCAGCAGCTTGGGCCAGGGGGACGACGAGCAGTACTTC
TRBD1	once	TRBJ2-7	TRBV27	CASSLVMGQGNYEQYF	TGTGCCAGCAGTTTAGTGATGGGACAGGGTAACTACGAGCAGTACTTC
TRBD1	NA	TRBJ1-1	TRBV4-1	CASSQPRGLGTEAFF	TGCGCCAGCAGCCAACCCAGGGGGCTTGGGACTGAAGCTTTCTTT
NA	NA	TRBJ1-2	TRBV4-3	CASSQEKEGNYGYTF	TGCGCCAGCAGCCAAGAGAAGGAGGGTAACTATGGCTACACCTTC
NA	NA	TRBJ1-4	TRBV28	CASSFDSTNEKLFF	TGTGCCAGCAGTTTTGACTCAACTAATGAAAAACTGTTTTTT
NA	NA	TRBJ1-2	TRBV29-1	CSVDPAGASNYGYTF	TGCAGCGTTGACCCGGCAGGGGCCTCTAACTATGGCTACACCTTC
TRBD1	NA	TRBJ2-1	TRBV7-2	CASSSGTGVGNEQFF	TGTGCCAGCAGCTCCGGGACAGGGGTGGGCAATGAGCAGTTCTTC
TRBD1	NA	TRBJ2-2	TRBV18	CASKRSLDRVTGELFF	TGTGCCAGCAAGAGGAGTTTAGACAGGGTCACCGGGGAGCTGTTTTTT
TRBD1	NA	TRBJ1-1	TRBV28	CASSGQGDVTEAFF	TGTGCCAGCAGTGGACAGGGAGACGTCACTGAAGCTTTCTTT
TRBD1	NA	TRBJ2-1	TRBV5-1	CASSLGQGVMIEQFF	TGCGCCAGCAGCTTAGGACAGGGGGTAATGATTGAGCAGTTCTTC
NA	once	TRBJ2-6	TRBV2	CASKGRGRHGANVLTF	TGTGCCAGCAAAGGGCGGGGTCGGCATGGGGCCAACGTCCTGACTTTC
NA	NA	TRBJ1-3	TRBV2	CASSIGTSGNTIYF	TGTGCCAGCAGCATAGGGACTTCTGGAAACACCATATATTTT
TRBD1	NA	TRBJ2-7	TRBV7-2	CASSSPGRGIYEQYF	TGTGCCAGCAGCTCCCCGGGCAGGGGGATATACGAGCAGTACTTC
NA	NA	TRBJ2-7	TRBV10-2	CACSKTSLEQYF	TGCGCTTGCAGTAAGACCTCATTGGAGCAGTACTTC
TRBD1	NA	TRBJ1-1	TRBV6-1	CASWDRQNTEAFF	TGTGCCAGCTGGGACAGACAGAACACTGAAGCTTTCTTT
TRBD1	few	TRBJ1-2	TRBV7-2	CASSSSGTGGATYGYTF	TGTGCCAGCAGCTCATCCGGGACAGGGGGCGCCACCTATGGCTACACCTTC
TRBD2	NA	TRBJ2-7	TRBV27	CASSAQGLAGREQYF	TGTGCCAGCAGTGCCCAAGGACTAGCGGGAAGGGAGCAGTACTTC
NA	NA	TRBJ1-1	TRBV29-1	CSVDDLGTEAFF	TGCAGCGTTGATGATCTGGGCACTGAAGCTTTCTTT
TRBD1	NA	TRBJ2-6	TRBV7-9	CASSLRGQGTSNVLTF	TGTGCCAGCAGCTTACGGGGACAGGGTACGTCCAACGTCCTGACTTTC
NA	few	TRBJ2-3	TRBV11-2	CASSSRGGATDTQYF	TGTGCCAGCAGCTCCAGGGGAGGGGCCACAGATACGCAGTATTTT
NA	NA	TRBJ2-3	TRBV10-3	CAISEAGGRSDTQYF	TGTGCCATCAGTGAGGCAGGGGGGAGGTCAGATACGCAGTATTTT
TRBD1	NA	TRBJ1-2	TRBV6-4	CASSRYRGTREDYGYTF	TGTGCCAGCAGTAGATACAGGGGGACCCGGGAAGACTATGGCTACACCTTC
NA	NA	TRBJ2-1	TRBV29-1	CSVEGTRGDEQFF	TGCAGCGTTGAAGGGACCCGAGGGGATGAGCAGTTCTTC
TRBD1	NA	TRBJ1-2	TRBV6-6	CASSMTGGGEGYTF	TGTGCCAGCAGCATGACAGGGGGCGGTGAAGGCTACACCTTC
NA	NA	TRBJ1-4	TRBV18	CASSQTATNEKLFF	TGTGCCAGCTCACAAACAGCAACTAATGAAAAACTGTTTTTT
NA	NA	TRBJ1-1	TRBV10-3	CAISEGTRNTEAFF	TGTGCCATCAGTGAAGGGACACGGAACACTGAAGCTTTCTTT
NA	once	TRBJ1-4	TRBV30	CAWSGKGIGNEKLFF	TGTGCCTGGAGTGGTAAGGGGATAGGTAATGAAAAACTGTTTTTT
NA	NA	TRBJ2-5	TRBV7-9	CASSRQEETQYF	TGTGCCAGCAGCCGACAAGAAGAGACCCAGTACTTC